The next 5 T cell receptor beta chains were all read from a single sample in a study of T cell repertoires in cytomegalovirus infection. TCRdb reprocessed the reads via MiXCR and lists one record per CDR3 protein. The sample holds 400,000 to 550,000 distinct CDR3 sequences, about 11% seen once. The sample was PBMCs. The receptors come from a human donor in good health (CMV status not recorded). Some clones in this sample may be carry-over from other donors' samples.

This clonotype was seen at least ten times. The V and J genes are TRBV7-2 and TRBJ1-5; perhaps TRBD1 as D (5 bases). Trimming shortened V by 3 bases and J by 5 bases, and 17 bases separated the two germline ends. The CDR3 is made up of 16 amino acids. Germline CDR1 SGHTA, CDR2 FQGNSA. CDR3 coding DNA: TGTGCCAGCAGCTTGGGGAGGGGTCTGGGGGATCAGCCCCAGCATTTT. This gives the protein CASSLGRGLGDQPQHF.

This chain connects TRBV30 to TRBJ2-3, with TRBD1 matching 9 bases. The V gene end was trimmed by 5 bases and the J gene end by 0 bases; junction bases not matched to a gene: 6. Germline V gene data show CDR1 as GTSNPN and CDR2 as SVGIG (reference sequence). This CDR3 contains 15 residues. The CDR3 here is CAWAGTGPSTDTQYF. The CDR3 nucleotides are TGTGCCTGGGCCGGGACAGGGCCCAGCACAGATACGCAGTATTTT.

This clonotype appeared many times. The J gene is TRBJ1-6, the V gene TRBV10-3; tentatively, D is TRBD1 (6 bases). Between the trimmed V and J ends, which lost 6 bases and 7 bases, there was a span of 13 bases. In germline, CDR1 is ENHRY, CDR2 SYGVKD. This CDR3 comprises 14 residues. The CDR3 DNA is TGTGCCATCAGCGACGGACAGTTAAATTCACCCCTCCACTTT. It translates to CAISDGQLNSPLHF.

This clonotype was observed a handful of times. The chain is built from TRBV6-6 and TRBJ2-7; no reliable D call. Looked up from germline, CDR1 is MNHNY and CDR2 is SVGAGI (reference sequence). V was shortened by 7 bases and J by 0 bases, with 13 bases between the two germline ends. The CDR3 length is 14 residues. Written as DNA, the CDR3 is TGTGCCAGCAAGCTGGGCTTCCGCTCCTACGAGCAGTACTTC. It codes for CASKLGFRSYEQYF.

This clonotype came up many times. The rearrangement joins TRBV7-6 to TRBJ2-7; 10 nucleotides match TRBD2. Trimming cost V 1 base and J 2 bases; bases outside gene matches: 8. CDR1 is SGHVS, CDR2 FNYEAQ, per germline. This CDR3 contains 17 residues. CDR3 sequence reads: CASSLGAGLAFPYEQYF. CDR3 nucleotide sequence: TGTGCCAGCAGCTTAGGAGCGGGACTAGCGTTTCCCTACGAGCAGTACTTC. Together with reference TRBV7-6 and TRBJ2-7, the CDR3 gives the full variable domain: GAGVSQSPRYKVTKRGQDVALRCDPISGHVSLYWYRQALGQGPEFLTYFNYEAQQDKSGLPNDRFSAERPEGSISTLTIQRTEQRDSAMYRCASSLGAGLAFPYEQYFGPGTRLTVT.